These 24 T cell receptor beta chains came from one sample sequenced in a study of CD8+ T cells in alopecia areata. This sample's treatment: oral pan-JAK inhibitor, 5-10 mg twice daily. Reverse transcribed after extraction, RNA yielded cDNA as the sequencing template. Sequencing was performed with immunoSEQ multiplex PCR; in TCRdb, only in-frame clones are kept and a portion is missing. The sample includes approximately 150,000 clones, 60% to 75% of them seen just once. Material: CD4+ T cells sorted from blood, obtained at week 24, from a patient treated with tofacitinib. The receptor set was obtained from a human donor with alopecia areata.

V gene TRBV7-2 combines with J gene TRBJ2-1; D is unclear. Germline V gene sequence: CDR1 SGHTA, CDR2 FQGNSA. CDR3 length equals 13 residues. V was clipped by 5 bases and J by 8 bases, with 13 bases between them. The CDR3 loop is CASSPPSRDEQFF. CDR3 bases: TGTGCCAGCAGCCCCCCCAGTAGGGATGAGCAGTTCTTC.

This clone has a handful of counts. The CDR3 DNA follows: TGTGCCAGCAGCTTGGCCAATGGGATTCAGTACTTC. The encoded protein is CASSLANGIQYF. The chain employs TRBV5-4 and TRBJ2-4; no clear D gene. Germline CDR1 and CDR2: SGHNT and YYREEE (reference sequence). V dropped 0 bases and J dropped 10 bases, with 8 bases sitting between them. CDR3 size: 12 residues.

V gene TRBV29-1 combines with J gene TRBJ2-3, with a possible D match to TRBD2 (5 bases). This CDR3 is 12 amino acids long. The germline gives CDR1 SQVTM, CDR2 ANQGSEA. V was shortened by 1 base and J by 9 bases, with 11 bases between the two germline ends. CDR3 in amino acids: CSVEAPGGTQYF. The CDR3 DNA is TGCAGCGTTGAAGCGCCGGGCGGGACGCAGTATTTT.

This chain uses TRBV7-9 with TRBJ2-5, with 10 positions matching TRBD2. Germline CDR1 is SEHNR and CDR2 is FQNEAQ (reference sequence). J gave up 4 bases and V 11 bases, and 13 bases lay outside the gene matches. This CDR3 region has 15 residues. CDR3 DNA sequence: TGTGCCGGCCACCCAGCGGGGGGGCCGGGAGAGACCCAGTACTTC. Its protein product is CAGHPAGGPGETQYF.

There are a few counts of this clone. The rearrangement uses TRBV30 and TRBJ2-7; 9 bases are shared with TRBD2. V gave up 7 bases and J gave up 5 bases; unmatched junction bases: 9. The CDR3 is 13 amino acids. Germline V CDR1 and CDR2: GTSNPN, SVGIG (reference sequence). CDR3 in DNA: TGTGCCTTCAGAGGGCTAGCGGGGCACGAGCAGTACTTC. Translation gives CAFRGLAGHEQYF.

The chain recombines TRBV6-1 with TRBJ2-1; 8 bases agree with TRBD2. Trimming took 8 bases from V and 3 from J; bases not matched to a gene: 6. Germline V lookup: CDR1 MNHNS, CDR2 SASEGT. This CDR3 is 14 amino acids long. This chain's CDR3 is CASLSSGVYNEQFF. In DNA form, the CDR3 reads TGTGCCAGCTTGAGTAGCGGGGTCTACAATGAGCAGTTCTTC.

This clone was seen only a few times. The V and J genes are TRBV29-1 and TRBJ1-6; D not certain. V was pared by 7 bases and J by 9 bases, with 19 bases between. Germline assignment: CDR1 SQVTM and CDR2 ANQGSEA. The CDR3 sequence is 14 residues long. CDR3 protein: CSARAGGNLSPLHF. In DNA, the CDR3 is TGCAGCGCTCGAGCGGGCGGTAACCTTTCACCCCTCCACTTT.

This chain connects TRBV7-2 to TRBJ2-2; D is unresolved. This CDR3 has 13 amino acids. V dropped 2 bases and J dropped 6 bases, with 7 bases sitting between them. Germline CDR1 and CDR2: SGHTA and FQGNSA. As DNA, the CDR3 is TGTGCCAGCAGCTTACGCAGCCCCGGGGAGCTGTTTTTT. Its protein product is CASSLRSPGELFF.

The chain combines TRBV30 with TRBJ2-1; D is uncertain. CDR1 is GTSNPN, CDR2 SVGIG, per germline (reference sequence). Trimming took 0 bases from V and 8 from J, leaving 17 bases between them. This CDR3 is 15 amino acids long. CDR3 bases: TGTGCCTGGAGTGTACCTGTTGGGCAGGCGCATGAGCAGTTCTTC. The encoded protein is CAWSVPVGQAHEQFF.

This clone was picked up a small number of times. This sample includes further DNA sequences coding for the same CDR3. This chain links TRBV2 with TRBJ1-1, with 7 bases matching TRBD1. The CDR3 consists of 13 residues. Looked up from germline, CDR1 is SNHLY and CDR2 is FYNNEI. Losses at the gene ends were 11 bases for V and 1 base for J; bases not matched to a gene: 7. CDR3 in DNA: TGTGCCTCCTCGCAGGGGGAGAACACTGAAGCTTTCTTT. This codes for CASSQGENTEAFF. Full variable domain (remainder filled in from reference TRBV2 and TRBJ1-1): EPEVTQTPSHQVTQMGQEVILRCVPISNHLYFYWYRQILGQKVEFLVSFYNNEISEKSEIFDDQFSVERPDGSNFTLKIRSTKLEDSAMYFCASSQGENTEAFFGQGTRLTVV.

The J gene is TRBJ2-6, the V gene TRBV9; unclear D gene. The CDR3 length is 16 residues. The germline V and J ends were trimmed by 4 bases and 0 bases, with 11 bases remaining between them. Germline CDR1 and CDR2: SGDLS and YYNGEE. The chain's CDR3 is CASSPRSHSGANVLTF. DNA of the CDR3: TGTGCCAGCAGCCCCCGTAGCCACTCTGGGGCCAACGTCCTGACTTTC.

This clone was found a few times. The chain uses TRBV29-1 and TRBJ2-7, with D perhaps TRBD1 (6 bases). The CDR3 totals 12 residues. V lost 4 bases and J lost 1, with 8 bases in between. In germline, CDR1 is SQVTM, CDR2 ANQGSEA. This CDR3 reads CSVGDRSYEQYF. The CDR3 bases are TGCAGCGTTGGTGACAGGTCCTACGAGCAGTACTTC.

The chain uses TRBV29-1 and TRBJ2-4; D perhaps matches TRBD2 (7 bases). There are 13 residues in the CDR3. V was trimmed by 4 bases and J by 7 bases, leaving 14 bases between them. Germline values: CDR1 SQVTM, CDR2 ANQGSEA. CDR3 in amino acids: CSVVGGRGNIQYF. The CDR3 DNA reads as TGCAGCGTTGTGGGGGGGCGCGGGAACATTCAGTACTTC.

The chain has TRBV30 and TRBJ2-2; D tentatively fits TRBD1 or TRBD2 (6 bases each). The germline V and J ends were trimmed by 4 bases and 5 bases, with 17 bases remaining between them. This CDR3 is built from 15 residues. Germline loops: CDR1 GTSNPN, CDR2 SVGIG (reference sequence). The DNA for the CDR3 is TGTGCCTGGATCCAGTCGGGGGCGCCAACCGGGGAGCTGTTTTTT. Its translation: CAWIQSGAPTGELFF.

This clone was recorded a few times. The chain recombines TRBV30 with TRBJ1-3; no clear D. V was trimmed by 4 bases and J by 0 bases, leaving 10 bases between them. Germline V CDR1 and CDR2: GTSNPN, SVGIG (reference sequence). This CDR3 has 14 residues. The CDR3 DNA reads TGTGCCTGGAAGAAGGGTTACTCTGGAAACACCATATATTTT. Protein sequence: CAWKKGYSGNTIYF.

This clone was seen once. This sequence joins TRBV9 and TRBJ1-1, with D uncertain. The germline V and J ends were trimmed by 5 bases and 0 bases, with 14 bases remaining between them. The CDR3 spans 15 residues. In germline, CDR1 is SGDLS, CDR2 YYNGEE. The CDR3 DNA is TGTGCCAGCAGGGTCGGGCCGGCTATGAACACTGAAGCTTTCTTT. It specifies CASRVGPAMNTEAFF.

There are a few counts of this clone. This chain links TRBV29-1 with TRBJ2-5; D perhaps matches TRBD2 (6 bases). Germline V gene data show CDR1 as SQVTM and CDR2 as ANQGSEA. The CDR3 consists of 14 residues. V was pared by 7 bases and J by 7 bases, with 22 bases between. The CDR3 protein is CSDADYSILGTQYF. DNA for the CDR3: TGCAGCGACGCGGACTATTCTATCTTGGGGACCCAGTACTTC.

In regard to this clone: This same CDR3 is encoded by further DNA sequences in the sample. V usage is TRBV2 and J usage is TRBJ1-2; no clear D gene. The CDR3 spans 12 residues. With 1 base removed from V and 4 bases from J, the gap between germline ends came to 4 bases. Germline V gene sequence: CDR1 SNHLY, CDR2 FYNNEI. The CDR3 DNA is TGTGCCAGCAGTGAAGGGGGCTATGGCTACACCTTC. It translates to CASSEGGYGYTF.

V and J are TRBV5-4 and TRBJ2-5; no firm D call. The V end was cut by 5 bases, the J end by 0 bases, with 11 bases between. CDR1 and CDR2 (germline): SGHNT, YYREEE (reference sequence). This CDR3 region has 14 residues. CDR3 in DNA: TGTGCCAGCAGTTCTGAGCCGTACCAAGAGACCCAGTACTTC. It translates to CASSSEPYQETQYF.

In this sample, this clone turned up a few times. This chain joins TRBV30 and TRBJ1-6; D remains ambiguous. The length of the CDR3 is 13 residues. Germline V gene sequence: CDR1 GTSNPN, CDR2 SVGIG (reference sequence). V lost 4 bases and J 10 bases, leaving 14 bases between the germline ends. This CDR3 reads CAWTRQLRSPLHF. The CDR3, as DNA: TGTGCCTGGACACGCCAGCTACGATCACCCCTCCACTTT.

This sequence joins TRBV19 and TRBJ2-1; TRBD2 matches at 10 bases. The CDR3 extends over 14 amino acids. Germline lookup yields CDR1 LNHDA and CDR2 SQIVND (reference sequence). Trimming took 6 bases from V and 9 from J; bases not matched to a gene: 8. The DNA of the CDR3 is TGTGCCAGTAGGCTACAAGCGGGGGGGCGTGAGCAGTTCTTC. Amino acids: CASRLQAGGREQFF.

This clone was seen a handful of times. The DNA of the CDR3 is TGTGCCAGCAGGCCCGGACAGGGGCGAAATTCACCCCTCCACTTT. Its protein product is CASRPGQGRNSPLHF. This rearrangement joins TRBV7-8 to TRBJ1-6, with TRBD1 identical over 9 bases. This CDR3 is 15 amino acids long. CDR1 is SGHVS, CDR2 FQNEAQ, per germline. The junction had 7 bases not matched to a gene; V was cut back by 6 bases and J by 7 bases. Drawing the rest from reference TRBV7-8 and TRBJ1-6, the complete variable domain is GAGVSQSPRYKVAKRGQDVALRCDPISGHVSLFWYQQALGQGPEFLTYFQNEAQLDKSGLPSDRFFAERPEGSVSTLKIQRTQQEDSAVYLCASRPGQGRNSPLHFGNGTRLTVT.

The chain recombines TRBV7-9 with TRBJ2-1, with 10 nucleotides matching TRBD2. There are 15 residues in the CDR3. The V segment lost 4 bases and the J segment 6 bases; nucleotides outside the gene matches: 6. Germline CDR1 and CDR2: SEHNR and FQNEAQ (reference sequence). CDR3 amino acids: CASSSSGGAGNEQFF. The DNA for the CDR3 is TGTGCCAGCAGCTCCAGCGGGGGGGCCGGCAATGAGCAGTTCTTC.

This clone was picked up one time. The gene calls are TRBV29-1 and TRBJ2-1, with a tentative D call TRBD1 (5 bases). The germline CDR1 and CDR2 sequences are SQVTM and ANQGSEA. V gave up 4 bases and J gave up 6 bases, with 7 bases separating them. CDR3 length: 11 amino acids. The CDR3 is CSVGQSNEQFF. The CDR3 DNA follows: TGCAGCGTTGGACAGAGCAATGAGCAGTTCTTC.